This is a list of T cell receptor beta chains from one sample in a study of T-cell memory formation after mild COVID-19. TCRdb called the 5' RACE reads again in MiXCR, with one record for every CDR3 protein. The sample comprises roughly 240,000 distinct CDR3 sequences, about a sixth of which are singletons, and roughly 23% rests with the top ten. The material sequenced was PBMCs or a T cell subset sorted from them (not recorded which). The receptors derive from a man younger than 35 who had mild COVID-19 (a few samples of this study predate the infection). Cell type and time point are not known. CDR3s include the opening cysteine and the closing phenylalanine or tryptophan. Fields, in order: D gene, clone size, J gene, V gene, CDR3 DNA, CDR3 protein. D genes are given only for firm matches. Clone size, where shown, is once, few, many, or a class for clones that have expanded.

D: .; size: .; J: TRBJ1-4; V: TRBV12-3/TRBV12-4; DNA: TGTGCCAGCAGCTTATCGGGGGGTGGCGAAAAACTGTTTTTT; CDR3: CASSLSGGGEKLFF
D: TRBD2; size: .; J: TRBJ2-2; V: TRBV7-2; DNA: TGTGCCAGCAGCTTGCTCAGCGGGGGGTTCGCGAACACCGGGGAGCTGTTTTTT; CDR3: CASSLLSGGFANTGELFF
D: .; size: few; J: TRBJ1-5; V: TRBV12-3/TRBV12-4; DNA: TGTGCCAGCAGTTTATTCTGGGGAGCTCAGCCCCAGCATTTT; CDR3: CASSLFWGAQPQHF
D: TRBD2; size: many; J: TRBJ2-3; V: TRBV5-1; DNA: TGCGCCAGCAGCTTGGGCCTAGCGGGGGTTAGCACAGATACGCAGTATTTT; CDR3: CASSLGLAGVSTDTQYF
D: TRBD1; size: .; J: TRBJ1-5; V: TRBV5-1; DNA: TGCGCCAGCAGCTTGGCAGGGGGGAATAAGCAGCCCCAGCATTTT; CDR3: CASSLAGGNKQPQHF
D: .; size: few; J: TRBJ1-1; V: TRBV20-1; DNA: TGCAGTGCTACCCGCCAGCTGAACACTGAAGCTTTCTTT; CDR3: CSATRQLNTEAFF
D: TRBD1; size: .; J: TRBJ2-6; V: TRBV7-3; DNA: TGTGCCAGCAGCTTACCAACAGGGGCCGGGGCCAACGTCCTGACTTTC; CDR3: CASSLPTGAGANVLTF
D: .; size: few; J: TRBJ2-3; V: TRBV10-3; DNA: TGTGCCATCACGTCAGACCCAGATACGCAGTATTTT; CDR3: CAITSDPDTQYF
D: .; size: .; J: TRBJ2-7; V: TRBV9; DNA: TGTGCCAGCAGCGAGGGAATGGGGGGTTTTAACGAGCAGTACTTC; CDR3: CASSEGMGGFNEQYF
D: .; size: .; J: TRBJ2-3; V: TRBV7-9; DNA: TGTGCCAGCAGGCACGGGGGCACAGATACGCAGTATTTT; CDR3: CASRHGGTDTQYF
D: TRBD1; size: .; J: TRBJ2-5; V: TRBV11-2; DNA: TGTGCCAGCAGCGGATGGGACAGGCTCCAAGAGACCCAGTACTTC; CDR3: CASSGWDRLQETQYF
D: TRBD2; size: .; J: TRBJ2-5; V: TRBV11-2; DNA: TGTGCCAGCAGCTCCCAAGCCGGACTAGCGGGGCAAGAGACCCAGTACTTC; CDR3: CASSSQAGLAGQETQYF
D: .; size: .; J: TRBJ2-7; V: TRBV2; DNA: TGTGCCAGCAGTGTTGAGCGAGCCGAGCAGTACTTC; CDR3: CASSVERAEQYF
D: .; size: .; J: TRBJ1-6; V: TRBV6-6; DNA: TGTGCCAGCAGTTACGGGGCAGGGAGCCCTCCCCTCCACTTT; CDR3: CASSYGAGSPPLHF
D: .; size: .; J: TRBJ2-5; V: TRBV12-3/TRBV12-4; DNA: TGTGCCAGCGTCGGTTTATCACAAGAGACCCAGTACTTC; CDR3: CASVGLSQETQYF